This T cell receptor (beta chain) was found in a study of glioma-infiltrating T cells. Notes on the study in general: Above-expected tissue-blood divergence occurred in all gliomas, most in low-grade ones. CDR3 overlap between tissue and blood was very small.

The iRepertoire nested amplicon-rescue multiplex PCR amplified TCR alpha and beta CDR3s from RNA. For one-step reverse transcription and amplification, about 85-400 ng of tissue mRNA or PBMC total RNA was used. TCRdb redid the calling of the multiplex PCR reads with MiXCR, one entry per CDR3 protein. This table holds 100,000 to 150,000 distinct CDR3 sequences, more than 20% found once. This clonotype was counted many times. The antigen remains undetermined. Germline values: CDR1 SQVTM, CDR2 ANQGSEA. V shed 4 bases and J shed 5 bases, with 12 bases lying between them. CDR3 size: 13 residues. The chain recombines TRBV29-1 with TRBJ1-5; unclear D gene. The sequence was obtained from a human donor with low-grade glioma or glioblastoma, undergoing nonglioma brain surgery, or in good health (not recorded which). The sequencing sample was made of glioma tissue, nonneoplastic brain tissue, or PBMCs (not recorded which). The CDR3 coding sequence is TGCAGCGTTGCGTCTGAGGGCTATCAGCCCCAGCATTTT. This sequence encodes CSVASEGYQPQHF.